This passage covers 30 T cell receptor beta chains from one sample sequenced in a study of blood T cell repertoires in COVID-19. Here immunoSEQ multiplex PCR was the method, and the copy in TCRdb shows in-frame clones only, minus some. The profile shows some 520,000 clones, 75% to 90% of them singletons. Material for sequencing was peripheral blood. The receptors shown here come from a man between 18 and 29 years old with COVID-19, enrolled during active disease.

The chain employs TRBV7-9 and TRBJ1-3, with TRBD1 matching over 11 bases. Trimming took 4 bases from V and 0 from J; bases not matched to a gene: 2. This CDR3 is built from 16 residues. CDR1 is SEHNR, CDR2 FQNEAQ, per germline (reference sequence). CDR3 sequence reads: CASSWDRGFSGNTIYF. In DNA form, the CDR3 reads TGTGCCAGCAGCTGGGACAGGGGGTTCTCTGGAAACACCATATATTTT.

This rearrangement joins TRBV3-1 (or the pseudogene TRBV3-2) to TRBJ2-1; 9 nucleotides align to TRBD2. This CDR3 comprises 16 residues. V dropped 1 base and J dropped 4; count of bases not matched to a gene: 5. Germline lookup yields CDR1 LGHDT and CDR2 YNNKEL (reference sequence). CDR3 loop: CASSQVPSGEYNEQFF. Here the CDR3 DNA reads TGTGCCAGCAGCCAAGTCCCTAGCGGGGAGTACAATGAGCAGTTCTTC.

The chain recombines TRBV6-2 or TRBV6-3 with TRBJ1-2; D perhaps matches TRBD1 (6 bases). This CDR3 has 15 residues. Trimming took off 6 bases at V and 6 bases at J, with 20 bases between the two ends. From germline, CDR1 is MNHEY and CDR2 SVGEGT. The CDR3 coding sequence is TGTGCCAGCAGCGGCTACAGGGATAATATTGATGGCTACACCTTC. This sequence encodes CASSGYRDNIDGYTF.

CDR3 sequence (DNA): TGTGCCAGCAGTGACGTGGGACTAGCGGGAGTTGGGGCCTACAATGAGCAGTTCTTC. It specifies CASSDVGLAGVGAYNEQFF. The J gene is TRBJ2-1, the V gene TRBV2; 14 bases fit TRBD2. V lost 3 bases and J lost 2; bases outside the gene matches: 9. From germline, CDR1 is SNHLY and CDR2 FYNNEI. The CDR3 length is 19 residues. The variable domain in full, completed from reference TRBV2 and TRBJ2-1, reads EPEVTQTPSHQVTQMGQEVILRCVPISNHLYFYWYRQILGQKVEFLVSFYNNEISEKSEIFDDQFSVERPDGSNFTLKIRSTKLEDSAMYFCASSDVGLAGVGAYNEQFFGPGTRLTVL.

The chain couples TRBV7-3 to TRBJ2-1, with TRBD2 identical over 8 bases. Germline V gene data show CDR1 as SGHTA and CDR2 as FQGTGA. The CDR3 consists of 15 residues. Trimming removed 5 bases from V and 4 bases from J; junction bases left unmatched: 7. CDR3 protein: CASSETSGHYNEQFF. CDR3 coding DNA: TGTGCCAGCAGCGAAACTAGCGGACATTACAATGAGCAGTTCTTC.

The rearrangement links TRBV24-1 to TRBJ1-1; 10 bases are shared with TRBD1. CDR3 size: 15 residues. Trimming at V came to 6 bases and at J to 4 bases, leaving 7 bases not matched to a gene. Germline V CDR1 and CDR2: KGHDR, SFDVKD. Written as DNA, the CDR3 is TGTGCCACCAGTCGGACAGGGGGAGGGAGCACTGAAGCTTTCTTT. It specifies CATSRTGGGSTEAFF.

This chain links TRBV19 with TRBJ2-7; the match to TRBD1 covers 9 bases. This CDR3 has 16 residues. The J segment lost 2 bases and the V segment lost 0 bases, leaving 5 bases of the junction unmatched. Germline values: CDR1 LNHDA, CDR2 SQIVND (reference sequence). The CDR3 sequence is CASSIDQTGGPYEQYF. CDR3 bases: TGTGCCAGTAGTATAGATCAAACAGGGGGCCCCTACGAGCAGTACTTC.

J is TRBJ2-2 and V is TRBV25-1, with TRBD1 identical over 9 bases. The CDR3 spans 13 residues. Per the germline V gene, CDR1 is MGHDK and CDR2 is SYGVNS. V was pared by 4 bases and J by 6 bases, with 0 bases of the junction left unmatched. CDR3 in amino acids: CASSGDRAGELFF. CDR3 DNA sequence: TGTGCCAGCAGTGGGGACAGGGCCGGGGAGCTGTTTTTT.

The chain carries TRBV6-1 and TRBJ2-3, with 11 bases matching TRBD2. The CDR3 sequence is 15 residues long. V dropped 3 bases and J dropped 2; count of bases not matched to a gene: 1. The germline gives CDR1 MNHNS, CDR2 SASEGT. CDR3 nucleotide sequence: TGTGCCAGCAGTGAGGGACTAGCGGACACAGATACGCAGTATTTT. Translating gives CASSEGLADTDTQYF.

J is TRBJ1-4 and V is TRBV2, with TRBD1 matching 8 bases. Germline V lookup: CDR1 SNHLY, CDR2 FYNNEI. Trimming removed 8 bases from V and 8 bases from J; junction bases left unmatched: 10. The CDR3 length is 14 residues. The CDR3 nucleotides read TGTGCCAGCGGAAGACAGGGGTGGAGGGAAAAACTGTTTTTT. Translating gives CASGRQGWREKLFF.

The chain is built from TRBV7-8 and TRBJ2-2, with D tentatively TRBD2 (5 bases). Trimming removed 1 base at V and 1 base at J, with 10 bases between. The CDR3 consists of 16 residues. CDR1 and CDR2 from the germline V gene are SGHVS and FQNEAQ. The CDR3 region has the DNA TGTGCCAGCAGCTTAGTTGTGGCGGGGAACACCGGGGAGCTGTTTTTT. Translating gives CASSLVVAGNTGELFF.

The chain has TRBV19 and TRBJ2-1; 8 bases fit TRBD2. The junction had 3 bases not matched to a gene; V was cut back by 2 bases and J by 6 bases. In germline, CDR1 is LNHDA, CDR2 SQIVND (reference sequence). The CDR3 totals 14 residues. CDR3 amino acids: CASSIRTSGNEQFF. The CDR3 bases are TGTGCCAGTAGTATACGAACTAGCGGCAATGAGCAGTTCTTC.

This chain links TRBV5-1 with TRBJ2-3; a possible D gene is TRBD2 (7 bases). The ends were cut back, 2 bases at V and 6 bases at J, with 22 bases in the middle. The CDR3 totals 17 residues. CDR1 and CDR2 (germline): SGHRS, YFSETQ. CDR3 residues: CASSLQAGAVYIDTQYF. CDR3 DNA: TGCGCCAGCAGCTTACAGGCGGGGGCGGTTTACATTGATACGCAGTATTTT.

V and J are TRBV5-1 and TRBJ2-7; TRBD2 aligns across 13 bases. Looked up from germline, CDR1 is SGHRS and CDR2 is YFSETQ. V shed 4 bases, J shed 5 bases, and the junction held 9 bases outside the gene matches. This CDR3 contains 16 residues. CDR3 DNA: TGCGCCAGCAGCCCCCGGACTAGCGGGGGAATTCACGAGCAGTACTTC. It is translated as CASSPRTSGGIHEQYF.

This chain joins TRBV2 and TRBJ2-7, with D perhaps matching TRBD2 (5 bases). Looked up from germline, CDR1 is SNHLY and CDR2 is FYNNEI. Trimming removed 4 bases at V and 0 bases at J, with 13 bases between. The CDR3 is 15 residues long. CDR3: CASSGSPGSSYEQYF. The CDR3 DNA sequence: TGTGCCAGCAGTGGGTCTCCGGGGTCCTCCTACGAGCAGTACTTC.

Comments on this clone: Additional DNA sequences in this sample encode the identical CDR3. The CDR3 DNA follows: TGTGCCAGTAGTGTACAGGGCAATCAGCCCCAGCATTTT. This gives the protein CASSVQGNQPQHF. The chain joins TRBV19 to TRBJ1-5; D may be TRBD1 (5 bases). This CDR3 is 13 amino acids long. CDR1 and CDR2 from the germline V gene are LNHDA and SQIVND (reference sequence). Trimming took 5 bases from V and 2 from J, leaving 7 bases between them.

CDR3 sequence (DNA): TGCAGCGACGGACAGGGGACCGCAGATACGCAGTATTTT. Translating gives CSDGQGTADTQYF. This chain links TRBV29-1 with TRBJ2-3; TRBD1 aligns across 9 bases. The CDR3 covers 13 residues. The trim removed 7 bases at V and 4 bases at J, leaving 6 bases unmatched. Germline CDR1 is SQVTM and CDR2 is ANQGSEA.

The chain joins TRBV6-5 to TRBJ2-7, with 8 bases lining up with TRBD2. There are 14 residues in the CDR3. Germline V gene sequence: CDR1 MNHEY, CDR2 SVGAGI. J gave up 5 bases and V 6 bases, and 9 bases lay outside the gene matches. The chain's CDR3 is CASSRNGRAHEQYF. CDR3 DNA sequence: TGTGCCAGCAGCCGTAACGGGAGGGCCCACGAGCAGTACTTC.

CDR3 coding DNA: TGTGCCAGCAGCCAAGGCAGGGACGAGCAGTACTTC. Protein product: CASSQGRDEQYF. The chain combines TRBV3-1 (or the pseudogene TRBV3-2) with TRBJ2-7, with D possibly TRBD1 on 5 matching bases. Trimming removed 1 base at V and 5 bases at J, with 6 bases between. The germline V gene has CDR1 LGHDT and CDR2 YNNKEL (reference sequence). The CDR3 runs to 12 residues.

This clone has more than one count but fewer than ten. The chain combines TRBV9 with TRBJ2-2; TRBD2 matches 10 bases. The V and J ends lost 0 bases and 5 bases, in that order; junction bases with no gene match: 7. The CDR3 is 17 amino acids. Germline-derived CDR1 and CDR2 are SGDLS and YYNGEE. The CDR3 DNA reads as TGTGCCAGCAGCGTAGCGCTAGCGGGAGCGGATACCGGGGAGCTGTTTTTT. Translated: CASSVALAGADTGELFF.

V gene TRBV25-1 combines with J gene TRBJ2-7, with D unresolved. The V gene lost 1 base and the J gene lost 3 bases, with 7 bases spanning the gap. Germline-derived CDR1 and CDR2 are MGHDK and SYGVNS. There are 13 residues in the CDR3. The CDR3 nucleotides are TGTGCCAGCAGTGAATCCCTCTACTACGAGCAGTACTTC. Translation gives CASSESLYYEQYF.

The chain links TRBV5-4 to TRBJ2-1; 7 nucleotides align to TRBD2. The CDR3 contains 16 residues. The V and J ends lost 4 bases and 7 bases, in that order; junction bases with no gene match: 14. Germline V gene data show CDR1 as SGHNT and CDR2 as YYREEE (reference sequence). The DNA of the CDR3 is TGTGCCAGCAGCCGAATCACTAGCGACCCTAGGAATGAGCAGTTCTTC. This codes for CASSRITSDPRNEQFF.

The chain combines TRBV3-1 (or the pseudogene TRBV3-2) with TRBJ2-5; tentatively, D is TRBD2 (6 bases). With 6 bases removed from V and 2 bases from J, the gap between germline ends came to 10 bases. There are 13 residues in the CDR3. Germline assignment: CDR1 LGHDT and CDR2 YNNKEL (reference sequence). CDR3 nucleotides: TGTGCCAGCAGGGAAGCGGGTCAAGAGACCCAGTACTTC. Its protein is CASREAGQETQYF.

This chain connects TRBV9 to TRBJ2-7; TRBD1 matches 7 bases. The junction had 6 bases not matched to a gene; V was cut back by 3 bases and J by 6 bases. This CDR3 has 13 residues. Per the germline V gene, CDR1 is SGDLS and CDR2 is YYNGEE. The CDR3: CASSADREFEQYF. The CDR3 DNA reads as TGTGCCAGCAGCGCTGACAGGGAGTTCGAGCAGTACTTC.

The chain employs TRBV19 and TRBJ2-7; the match to TRBD2 covers 13 bases. CDR1 is LNHDA and CDR2 is SQIVND in the germline V gene (reference sequence). The V gene end was trimmed by 5 bases and the J gene end by 7 bases; junction bases not matched to a gene: 8. The CDR3 runs to 15 residues. In DNA form, the CDR3 reads TGTGCCAGTAGTCGACTAGCGGGAGGATCGGGGGAGCAGTACTTC. Translating it yields CASSRLAGGSGEQYF.

The V and J genes are TRBV2 and TRBJ2-5; 7 nucleotides line up with TRBD2. The CDR3 has 13 residues. Germline loops: CDR1 SNHLY, CDR2 FYNNEI. V lost 4 bases and J lost 6; bases outside the gene matches: 5. CDR3 bases: TGTGCCAGCAGTGGGGGAGGGGTCAAGACCCAGTACTTC. Its translation is CASSGGGVKTQYF.

This chain uses TRBV3-1 (or the pseudogene TRBV3-2) with TRBJ2-3, with D tentatively TRBD2 (6 bases). Germline loops: CDR1 LGHDT, CDR2 YNNKEL (reference sequence). V was cut by 3 bases and J by 0 bases, with 7 bases left in between. CDR3 length: 14 amino acids. The CDR3 here is CASSHSGSTDTQYF. The CDR3 region has the DNA TGTGCCAGCAGCCACAGCGGGAGCACAGATACGCAGTATTTT.

This clone was seen only a few times. CDR3 protein: CASSQMSSGDYEQYF. The CDR3 region has the DNA TGCGCCAGCAGTCAAATGTCTAGCGGGGACTACGAGCAGTACTTC. The chain employs TRBV23-1 and TRBJ2-7, with 9 bases fitting TRBD2. TRBV23-1 is sorted into the ORF group, with uncertain function. The J segment lost 3 bases and the V segment lost 2 bases, leaving 5 bases of the junction unmatched. The length of the CDR3 is 15 residues.

CDR3 DNA sequence: TGTGCCAGCAGCTTCGGGGGACTAGCGCGCAACTACGAGCAGTACTTC. Its protein product is CASSFGGLARNYEQYF. The chain has TRBV5-5 and TRBJ2-7, with 10 bases matching TRBD2. The germline V gene encodes CDR1 SGHKS and CDR2 YYEKEE (reference sequence). This CDR3 is 16 amino acids long. After removal of 2 bases from V and 3 bases from J, the junction contained 8 bases not matched to a gene.

CDR3 sequence (DNA): TGTGCCAGCAAAATACAGGGTTCGTCCTATAATTCACCCCTCCACTTT. Protein product: CASKIQGSSYNSPLHF. The rearrangement joins TRBV27 to TRBJ1-6, with D maybe TRBD1 (6 bases). The CDR3 totals 16 residues. The V end lost 7 bases, the J end lost 1 base, and 14 bases lay between the germline ends. Germline V gene lookup returns CDR1 MNHEY and CDR2 SMNVEV (reference sequence).